The present entry profiles one TCR beta chain with its context. Its matching antigen is unknown. The repertoire was sequenced with immunoSEQ multiplex PCR; TCRdb's copy has only in-frame clones and lacks some. The sample shows tens of thousands of clones, 90% to 95% of them seen only once. The data originate from a study of graft-versus-host responses after intestinal transplantation. Study in general: Recipients underwent multivisceral, liver-intestinal, or isolated intestinal transplants. Anti-thymocyte globulin induction preceded three to four years of tacrolimus and steroid maintenance in all recipients. Study results and limitations: Among recipient marrow samples, GvH clones were found; some appeared first in ileum or blood.

V dropped 6 bases and J dropped 3 bases, with 11 bases sitting between them. Germline CDR1 reads MNHEY; CDR2 reads SVGAGI. CDR3 size: 13 residues. The genes are TRBV6-5 and TRBJ1-1, with D possibly being TRBD1 (6 bases). This sequence originates from a human donor who received an intestinal transplant. The sequencing used unstimulated CD4+ T cells sorted from spleen or lymph node cells, collected before intestinal transplant. CDR3 nucleotide sequence: TGTGCCAGCAGACCGGGACAAGACACTGAAGCTTTCTTT. Residues: CASRPGQDTEAFF.